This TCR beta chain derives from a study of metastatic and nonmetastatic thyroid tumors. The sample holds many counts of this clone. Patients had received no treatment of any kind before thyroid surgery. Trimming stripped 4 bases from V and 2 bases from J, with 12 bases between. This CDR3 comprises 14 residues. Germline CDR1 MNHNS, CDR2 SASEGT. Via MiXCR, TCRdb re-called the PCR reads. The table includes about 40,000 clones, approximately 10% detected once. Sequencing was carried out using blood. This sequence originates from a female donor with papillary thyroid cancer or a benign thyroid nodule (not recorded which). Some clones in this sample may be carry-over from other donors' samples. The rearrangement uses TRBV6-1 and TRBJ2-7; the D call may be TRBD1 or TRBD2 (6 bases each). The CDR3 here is CASSVRGGTYEQYF. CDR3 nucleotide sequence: TGTGCCAGCAGTGTCAGGGGAGGCACCTACGAGCAGTACTTC.